Below, 21 T cell receptor beta chains from the same sample are listed, as sequenced in a study of OX40 agonist ivuxolimab in advanced cancers. The library came from the immunoSEQ multiplex PCR assay. What TCRdb holds here is the immuneACCESS table cut down to in-frame rearrangements. Part of the clones is not present; checked against another copy, under half of the missing clones reflect an unresolved V gene, and the others are unexplained. In this sample the table shows around 50,000 clones, approximately 77% of which occur a single time. Of the sample, approximately 2.6% is held by the ten largest clones. The sample here was CD4+ or CD8+ T cells sorted from blood, taken in a trial of the OX40 agonist ivuxolimab. The receptors stem from an adult with an advanced solid tumor such as melanoma, head and neck, liver or kidney cancer.

This clone was seen more than once but under ten times. This sequence joins TRBV2 and TRBJ1-1; TRBD1 matches 8 bases. V shed 7 bases and J 4 bases; nucleotides not matched to a gene: 5. Germline V gene lookup returns CDR1 SNHLY and CDR2 FYNNEI. CDR3 size: 13 residues. CDR3 loop: CASTRTGPTEAFF. In nucleotides, the CDR3 is TGTGCCAGCACCCGGACAGGGCCCACTGAAGCTTTCTTT.

The J gene is TRBJ2-1, the V gene TRBV6-5; D is unclear. The germline CDR1 and CDR2 sequences are MNHEY and SVGAGI. The CDR3 is 13 residues long. Trimming left V 5 bases short and J 7 bases short, with 12 bases between. In DNA, the CDR3 is TGTGCCAGCAGTCTTCTGCCCAGGAATGAGCAGTTCTTC. Translating gives CASSLLPRNEQFF.

This clone was picked up one time. The V and J genes are TRBV10-1 and TRBJ2-1; 9 positions match TRBD2. There are 16 residues in the CDR3. Germline loops: CDR1 WNHNN, CDR2 SYGVQD (reference sequence). The V gene end was trimmed by 3 bases and the J gene end by 7 bases; junction bases not matched to a gene: 10. In nucleotides, the CDR3 is TGCGCCAGCAGTGAAGACCTAGCGGGATGGCGAAATGAGCAGTTCTTC. Encoded protein: CASSEDLAGWRNEQFF.

The rearrangement joins TRBV11-3 to TRBJ1-3; D possibly corresponds to TRBD1 (6 bases). The germline gives CDR1 SGHNT, CDR2 YENEEA. V dropped 6 bases and J dropped 4 bases, with 16 bases sitting between them. The CDR3 contains 15 residues. The CDR3 DNA follows: TGTGCCAGCAGACCTCACAGGGATTCAGGAAACACCATATATTTT. Residues: CASRPHRDSGNTIYF.

The chain uses TRBV7-3 and TRBJ1-3; 8 bases map to TRBD1. The J segment lost 4 bases and the V segment lost 5 bases, leaving 7 bases of the junction unmatched. Germline CDR1 and CDR2: SGHTA and FQGTGA. This CDR3 is built from 15 residues. The CDR3 region is CASSRGTGAGNTIYF. Written as DNA, the CDR3 is TGTGCCAGCAGCCGGGGGACAGGCGCAGGAAACACCATATATTTT.

The gene calls are TRBV5-1 and TRBJ1-4; tentative D call: TRBD1 (6 bases). Trimming cost V 5 bases and J 4 bases, with 12 bases left between them. The CDR3 is 14 residues long. The V gene's germline CDR1 is SGHRS and CDR2 YFSETQ. CDR3 sequence reads: CASSSGTRNEKLFF. The CDR3 nucleotides read TGCGCCAGCAGTTCCGGGACACGTAATGAAAAACTGTTTTTT.

This clone turned up a few times. The rearrangement joins TRBV6-6 to TRBJ1-1, with D tentatively TRBD1 (6 bases). The CDR3 has 13 amino acids. In germline, CDR1 is MNHNY, CDR2 SVGAGI (reference sequence). Trimming cost V 7 bases and J 6 bases, with 15 bases left between them. Written as DNA, the CDR3 is TGTGCCAGCACCGAGAACAGGGCCCCTGAAGCTTTCTTT. Translation gives CASTENRAPEAFF.

V gene TRBV7-3 combines with J gene TRBJ1-2, with D possibly being TRBD1 (5 bases). Trimming took 2 bases from V and 3 from J, leaving 16 bases between them. CDR3 size: 16 residues. Germline V gives CDR1 SGHTA, CDR2 FQGTGA. This chain's CDR3 is CASSLGRRGGHYGYTF. CDR3 DNA: TGTGCCAGCAGCTTAGGTCGGAGGGGTGGTCACTATGGCTACACCTTC.

The chain recombines TRBV28 with TRBJ1-2; D gene uncertain. Trimming cost V 6 bases and J 4 bases, with 9 bases left between them. CDR3 length equals 12 residues. Germline CDR1 reads MDHEN; CDR2 reads SYDVKM. In nucleotides, the CDR3 is TGTGCCAGCAGGGCGGACGTCTATGGCTACACCTTC. This encodes CASRADVYGYTF.

The chain joins TRBV23-1 to TRBJ2-1; 12 bases align to TRBD2. TRBV23-1 is known as an ORF, though its function is uncertain. With V trimmed by 4 bases and J by 6 bases, 7 bases remained unmatched. The CDR3 spans 16 residues. The CDR3 coding sequence is TGCGCCAGCAGTCGCCTACTAGCGGGAGGTGGCAATGAGCAGTTCTTC. This translates into CASSRLLAGGGNEQFF.

For the CDR3, the DNA is TGCGCCAGCAGCCAGGGAAGGAACTGGGACTATGGCTACACCTTC. It translates to CASSQGRNWDYGYTF. The chain employs TRBV5-1 and TRBJ1-2; TRBD1 might be the D (5 bases). Germline assignment: CDR1 SGHRS and CDR2 YFSETQ. Deletions cut 4 bases from V and 3 bases from J, with 16 bases between. This CDR3 comprises 15 residues.

The chain recombines TRBV28 with TRBJ2-7, with a tentative D call TRBD1 (6 bases). The CDR3 is made up of 15 amino acids. From germline, CDR1 is MDHEN and CDR2 SYDVKM. V lost 4 bases and J 1 base, leaving 14 bases between the germline ends. The CDR3 loop is CASSSTQGWSYEQYF. The CDR3 DNA reads TGTGCCAGCAGTTCTACACAGGGTTGGTCCTACGAGCAGTACTTC.

This chain links TRBV7-9 with TRBJ2-7; D possibly uses TRBD1 or TRBD2 (5 bases each). Trimming took off 6 bases at V and 5 bases at J, with 11 bases between the two ends. From germline, CDR1 is SEHNR and CDR2 FQNEAQ (reference sequence). The CDR3 totals 12 residues. CDR3 in amino acids: CASRRDLNEQYF. Written as DNA, the CDR3 is TGTGCCAGCAGACGGGACCTCAACGAGCAGTACTTC.

The chain employs TRBV19 and TRBJ1-5; no clear D. The CDR3 extends over 12 amino acids. Trimming stripped 4 bases from V and 9 bases from J, with 10 bases between. Germline V gene data show CDR1 as LNHDA and CDR2 as SQIVND (reference sequence). The CDR3 is CASSTRFGPQHF. The CDR3 bases are TGTGCCAGTAGTACCCGGTTCGGGCCCCAGCATTTT.

The chain has TRBV11-3 and TRBJ2-1, with 11 bases matching TRBD2. Germline CDR1 SGHNT, CDR2 YENEEA. This CDR3 spans 14 amino acids. V was clipped by 5 bases and J by 10 bases; unmatched bases: 7. The CDR3 loop reads CASSNSGRAVEQFF. Here the CDR3 DNA reads TGTGCCAGCAGCAATAGCGGGAGGGCCGTGGAGCAGTTCTTC. Variable domain in full (rest from reference TRBV11-3 and TRBJ2-1): EAGVVQSPRYKIIEKKQPVAFWCNPISGHNTLYWYLQNLGQGPELLIRYENEEAVDDSQLPKDRFSAERLKGVDSTLKIQPAELGDSAVYLCASSNSGRAVEQFFGPGTRLTVL.

The chain joins TRBV23-1 to TRBJ2-4, with D unclear. TRBV23-1 is known as an ORF, though its function is uncertain. V lost 3 bases, J lost 10 bases, and 7 bases lay in between. There are 11 residues in the CDR3. The CDR3 coding sequence is TGCGCCAGCAGTCAGGGATGTATTCAGTACTTC. This translates into CASSQGCIQYF.

By frequency in the sample, this clone is medium-sized. The rearrangement links TRBV27 to TRBJ2-2, with TRBD1 as a possible D gene (5 bases). CDR3 size: 15 residues. Germline values: CDR1 MNHEY, CDR2 SMNVEV (reference sequence). Trimming pared 5 bases from V and 6 bases from J, leaving 16 bases between. The CDR3 loop reads CASSPRAQVSGELFF. CDR3 DNA: TGTGCCAGCAGTCCCAGGGCCCAGGTATCCGGGGAGCTGTTTTTT.

This sequence joins TRBV2 and TRBJ2-7; no clear D. Trimming pared 6 bases from V and 7 bases from J, leaving 19 bases between. The germline gives CDR1 SNHLY, CDR2 FYNNEI. The CDR3 is 14 residues long. The CDR3 DNA reads as TGTGCCAGCAGGGTCTTAGGTGCTCTACGAGAGCAGTACTTC. It translates to CASRVLGALREQYF.

This clone was seen a single time. The rearrangement uses TRBV13 and TRBJ2-7; 9 nucleotides line up with TRBD1. Germline V gene sequence: CDR1 PRHDT, CDR2 FYEKMQ (reference sequence). V trimming: 6 bases; J trimming: 4 bases; junction bases outside the gene matches: 10. The length of the CDR3 is 15 residues. CDR3 sequence (DNA): TGTGCCAGCAGGCCTACAGGGGGCGGTTGGTACGAGCAGTACTTC. This sequence encodes CASRPTGGGWYEQYF.

The chain combines TRBV11-2 with TRBJ2-7, with D unresolved. Trimming left V 5 bases short and J 3 bases short, with 14 bases between. The CDR3 contains 14 residues. Germline V lookup: CDR1 SGHAT, CDR2 FQNNGV. CDR3 coding DNA: TGTGCCAGCAGCCCCATCAAGCGCCTCTACGAGCAGTACTTC. Translation gives CASSPIKRLYEQYF.

V gene TRBV30 combines with J gene TRBJ1-1; D is uncertain. CDR3 length equals 11 residues. From germline, CDR1 is GTSNPN and CDR2 SVGIG (reference sequence). Trimming removed 7 bases at V and 4 bases at J, with 10 bases between. The chain's CDR3 is CASVASTEAFF. The CDR3 DNA sequence: TGTGCCTCGGTGGCGAGCACTGAAGCTTTCTTT.